This section outlines one T cell receptor beta chain sequence together with its context. Its antigen remains unknown. Using its own MiXCR run on the 5' RACE reads, TCRdb lists one record per CDR3 protein. The sample consists of about 16,000 distinct CDR3 sequences, 5.5% to 6% of them appearing once. This record belongs to a study of spatial heterogeneity in lung cancer. Across the whole study: On average, each unique TCR and UMI combination appeared more than ten times in raw reads. Study observations and caveats: Ubiquitous and regional nonsynonymous mutations were tracked by counts of ubiquitous and regional expanded TCRs, respectively. Counts of expanded intratumoral alpha and beta TCRs tracked tumor mutation counts.

V was clipped by 1 base and J by 7 bases, with 14 bases between them. CDR3 length: 15 residues. The germline V gene has CDR1 SEHNR and CDR2 FQNEAQ (reference sequence). Specified time point: sample taken at primary tumor resection. V usage is TRBV7-9 and J usage is TRBJ2-4; D is possibly TRBD1 (5 bases). The clonotype originates from a female donor with early-stage non-small cell lung cancer. The material was lung tumor tissue, obtained at surgery. Written as DNA, the CDR3 is TGTGCCAGCAGCTTAGATTTATCAGGGATCAACATTCAGTACTTC. It yields the protein CASSLDLSGINIQYF.